One and the same sample provided the 3 T cell receptor beta chains below, sequenced in a study of blood T cells in healthy people across ages. Next came a second PCR, run for about 7 to 12 cycles, which used a sample-barcoded 5' primer along with a J-beta primer mix. TCRdb redid the calling of the 5' RACE reads with MiXCR, one entry per CDR3 protein. The top ten clones hold roughly 25% of a sample with fewer than 750,000 distinct CDR3 sequences, 45% to 55% of them seen once. The sample was blood. The receptors shown here come from a man older than 75 in good health.

This clonotype occurred many times. The V and J genes are TRBV6-5 and TRBJ1-2, with D tentatively TRBD1 (6 bases). V was cut by 6 bases and J by 3 bases, with 17 bases left in between. Germline loops: CDR1 MNHEY, CDR2 SVGAGI. The CDR3 has 15 amino acids. The CDR3 sequence: CASSRGGSIDYGYTF. For the CDR3, the DNA is TGTGCCAGCAGCCGAGGGGGGTCCATTGACTATGGCTACACCTTC.

CDR3 sequence: CAIGQGARGQETQYF. CDR3 sequence (DNA): TGTGCTATTGGACAGGGGGCAAGGGGCCAAGAGACCCAGTACTTC. J is TRBJ2-5 and V is TRBV7-7, with TRBD1 identical over 11 bases. The V gene's germline CDR1 is SSHAT and CDR2 FNYEAQ (reference sequence). The CDR3 sequence is 15 residues long.

Regarding this clonotype: One end of the junction varies from germline; a read error may be responsible. The rearrangement uses TRBV9 and TRBJ2-5, with TRBD1 as a possible D gene (5 bases). This CDR3 is built from 14 residues. Germline lookup yields CDR1 SGDLS and CDR2 YYNGEE. This chain's CDR3 is CASSVDQGVETQFF. The CDR3 nucleotides read TGTGCCAGCAGCGTAGATCAGGGTGTAGAGACCCAGTTCTTT.